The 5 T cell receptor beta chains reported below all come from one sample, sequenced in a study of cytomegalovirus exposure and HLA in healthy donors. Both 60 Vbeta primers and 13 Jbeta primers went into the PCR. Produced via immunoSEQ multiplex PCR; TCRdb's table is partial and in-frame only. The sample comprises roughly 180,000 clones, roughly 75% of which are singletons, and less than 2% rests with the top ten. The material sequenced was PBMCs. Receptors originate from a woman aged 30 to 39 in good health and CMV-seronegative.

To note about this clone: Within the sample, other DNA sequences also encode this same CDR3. The CDR3 bases are TGTGCCTGGAGTGCAGGGGGCTACGAGCAGTTCTTC. This sequence encodes CAWSAGGYEQFF. This chain joins TRBV30 and TRBJ2-1; 8 bases align to TRBD1. The CDR3 runs 12 residues. Germline assignment: CDR1 GTSNPN and CDR2 SVGIG (reference sequence). V was pared by 1 base and J by 10 bases, with 3 bases of the junction left unmatched.

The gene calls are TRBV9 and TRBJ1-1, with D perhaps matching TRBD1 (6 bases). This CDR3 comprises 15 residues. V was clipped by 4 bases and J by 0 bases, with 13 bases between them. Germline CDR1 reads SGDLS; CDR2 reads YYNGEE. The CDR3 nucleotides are TGTGCCAGCAGCTCTCGGACAGTCATGAACACTGAAGCTTTCTTT. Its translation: CASSSRTVMNTEAFF.

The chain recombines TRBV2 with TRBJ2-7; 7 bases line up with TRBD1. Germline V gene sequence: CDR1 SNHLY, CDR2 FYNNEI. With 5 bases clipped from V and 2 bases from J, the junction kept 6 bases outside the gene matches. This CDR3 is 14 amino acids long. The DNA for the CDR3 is TGTGCCAGCAGTTCCCGGGACAGCGCCTACGAGCAGTACTTC. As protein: CASSSRDSAYEQYF.

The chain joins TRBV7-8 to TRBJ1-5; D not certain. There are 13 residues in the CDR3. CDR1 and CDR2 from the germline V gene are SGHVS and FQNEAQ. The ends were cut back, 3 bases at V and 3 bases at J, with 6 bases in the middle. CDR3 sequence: CASSLAANQPQHF. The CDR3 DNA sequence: TGTGCCAGCAGCTTGGCGGCCAATCAGCCCCAGCATTTT.

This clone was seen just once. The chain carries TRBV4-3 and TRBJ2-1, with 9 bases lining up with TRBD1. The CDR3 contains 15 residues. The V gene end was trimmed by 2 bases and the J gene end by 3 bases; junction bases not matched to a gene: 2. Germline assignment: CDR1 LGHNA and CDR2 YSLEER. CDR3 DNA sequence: TGCGCCAGCAGCCAAATGACAGGGGGCTACAATGAGCAGTTCTTC. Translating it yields CASSQMTGGYNEQFF.